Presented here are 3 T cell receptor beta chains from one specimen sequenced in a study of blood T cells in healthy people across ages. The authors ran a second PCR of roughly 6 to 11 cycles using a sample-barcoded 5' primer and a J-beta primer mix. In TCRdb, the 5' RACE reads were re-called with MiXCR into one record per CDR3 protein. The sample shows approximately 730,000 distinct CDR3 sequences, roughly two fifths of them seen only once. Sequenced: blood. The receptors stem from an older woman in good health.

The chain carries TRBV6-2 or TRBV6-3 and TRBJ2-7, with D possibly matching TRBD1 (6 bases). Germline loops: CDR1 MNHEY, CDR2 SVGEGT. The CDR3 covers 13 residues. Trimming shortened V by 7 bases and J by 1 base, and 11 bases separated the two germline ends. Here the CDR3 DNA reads TGTGCCAGCACCGACAGGAGTTCCTACGAGCAGTACTTC. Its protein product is CASTDRSSYEQYF.

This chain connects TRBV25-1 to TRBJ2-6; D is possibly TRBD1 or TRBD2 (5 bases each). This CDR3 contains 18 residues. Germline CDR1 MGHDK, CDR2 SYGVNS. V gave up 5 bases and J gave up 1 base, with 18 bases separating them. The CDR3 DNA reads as TGTGCCAGCAGTCCAATATTCGGGGCGGAGTCTGGGGCCAACGTCCTGACTTTC. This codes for CASSPIFGAESGANVLTF.

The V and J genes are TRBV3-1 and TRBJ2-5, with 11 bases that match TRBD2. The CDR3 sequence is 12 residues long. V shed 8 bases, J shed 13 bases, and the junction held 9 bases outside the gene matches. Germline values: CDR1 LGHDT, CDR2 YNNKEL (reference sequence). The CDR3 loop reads CASGLTSGSPYF. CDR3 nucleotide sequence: TGTGCCAGCGGGCTTACTAGCGGGAGCCCGTACTTC.